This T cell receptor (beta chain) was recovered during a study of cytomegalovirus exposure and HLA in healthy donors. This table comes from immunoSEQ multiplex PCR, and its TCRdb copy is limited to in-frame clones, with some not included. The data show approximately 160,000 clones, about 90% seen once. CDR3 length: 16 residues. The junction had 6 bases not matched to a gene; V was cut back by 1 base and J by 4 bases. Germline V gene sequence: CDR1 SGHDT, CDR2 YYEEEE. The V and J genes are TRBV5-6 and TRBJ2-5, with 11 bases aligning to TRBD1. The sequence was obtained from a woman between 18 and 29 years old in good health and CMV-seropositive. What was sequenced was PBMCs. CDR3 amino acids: CASSLPGQGAGETQYF. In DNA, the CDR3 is TGTGCCAGCAGCTTGCCAGGACAGGGGGCGGGAGAGACCCAGTACTTC.